Below, 28 T cell receptor beta chains from the same sample are listed, as sequenced in a study of T cell responses to AZD1222 COVID-19 vaccine. TCRdb's copy holds only in-frame clones and misses some; the assay was immunoSEQ multiplex PCR. The sample has around 87,000 clones, approximately 91% seen once. The material sequenced was peripheral blood, taken on day 0 of AZD1222 vaccination. All receptors come from an adult in good health.

CDR3 protein: CASSARVPNSPLHF. Written as DNA, the CDR3 is TGCGCCAGCAGCGCCCGTGTTCCGAATTCACCCCTCCACTTT. The rearrangement links TRBV5-1 to TRBJ1-6; D is ambiguous. The CDR3 contains 14 residues. V lost 4 bases, J lost 7 bases, and 12 bases lay in between. Germline-derived CDR1 and CDR2 are SGHRS and YFSETQ.

The rearrangement links TRBV7-3 to TRBJ1-3; D is possibly TRBD1 (5 bases). There are 15 residues in the CDR3. V lost 1 base, J lost 0 bases, and 7 bases lay in between. Germline lookup yields CDR1 SGHTA and CDR2 FQGTGA. The CDR3 reads CASSLNQGSGNTIYF. CDR3 in DNA: TGTGCCAGCAGCTTAAACCAGGGCTCTGGAAACACCATATATTTT.

V and J are TRBV19 and TRBJ2-1; 10 nucleotides line up with TRBD2. CDR3 length: 16 residues. The germline V gene has CDR1 LNHDA and CDR2 SQIVND (reference sequence). V lost 6 bases to trimming and J lost 0 bases; unmatched junction nucleotides: 5. Here the CDR3 reads CASSLSGGSSYNEQFF. The CDR3 DNA reads TGTGCCAGTAGCCTTAGCGGGGGGAGCTCCTACAATGAGCAGTTCTTC.

The chain recombines TRBV5-5 with TRBJ2-3; 10 bases map to TRBD2. The CDR3 has 16 amino acids. Germline V gene sequence: CDR1 SGHKS, CDR2 YYEKEE (reference sequence). V gave up 3 bases and J gave up 0 bases; unmatched junction bases: 4. The CDR3 loop reads CASSSLAGTSTDTQYF. For the CDR3, the DNA is TGTGCCAGCAGCTCACTAGCGGGGACTAGCACAGATACGCAGTATTTT. Variable domain in full (rest from reference TRBV5-5 and TRBJ2-3): DAGVTQSPTHLIKTRGQQVTLRCSPISGHKSVSWYQQVLGQGPQFIFQYYEKEERGRGNFPDRFSARQFPNYSSELNVNALLLGDSALYLCASSSLAGTSTDTQYFGPGTRLTVL.

The rearrangement uses TRBV7-9 and TRBJ2-6; perhaps TRBD2 as D (7 bases). Germline values: CDR1 SEHNR, CDR2 FQNEAQ (reference sequence). The CDR3 is made up of 16 amino acids. Trimming pared 5 bases from V and 2 bases from J, leaving 13 bases between. CDR3 sequence reads: CASSRAGAAGANVLTF. For the CDR3, the DNA is TGTGCCAGCAGCCGGGCGGGGGCAGCTGGGGCCAACGTCCTGACTTTC.

The chain recombines TRBV6-5 with TRBJ2-3; D is undetermined. Germline values: CDR1 MNHEY, CDR2 SVGAGI. This CDR3 comprises 15 residues. Trimming took off 4 bases at V and 2 bases at J, with 13 bases between the two ends. As DNA, the CDR3 is TGTGCCAGCAGTTTAGCCACCCCGACCACAGATACGCAGTATTTT. Amino acids: CASSLATPTTDTQYF.

The J gene is TRBJ2-7, the V gene TRBV28; 13 nucleotides line up with TRBD2. Losses at the gene ends were 7 bases for V and 4 bases for J; bases not matched to a gene: 7. This CDR3 region has 15 residues. Germline CDR1 MDHEN, CDR2 SYDVKM. The CDR3 nucleotides are TGTGCCAGCACTAAAGGACTAGCGGGGGCGTACGAGCAGTACTTC. Its protein is CASTKGLAGAYEQYF.

The chain couples TRBV5-1 to TRBJ1-2; no definite D call. CDR1 is SGHRS, CDR2 YFSETQ, per germline. V dropped 2 bases and J dropped 4 bases, with 12 bases sitting between them. CDR3 size: 14 residues. The CDR3 DNA follows: TGCGCCAGCAGCTTCGGCAGCCTGTCCTATGGCTACACCTTC. It is translated as CASSFGSLSYGYTF. Supplemented by reference TRBV5-1 and TRBJ1-2, the full variable domain reads KAGVTQTPRYLIKTRGQQVTLSCSPISGHRSVSWYQQTPGQGLQFLFEYFSETQRNKGNFPGRFSGRQFSNSRSEMNVSTLELGDSALYLCASSFGSLSYGYTFGSGTRLTVV.

Comments on this clone: Additional DNA sequences in this sample encode the identical CDR3. This chain links TRBV6-5 with TRBJ1-2; TRBD1 matches at 7 bases. The CDR3 has 12 residues. Losses at the gene ends were 5 bases for V and 3 bases for J; bases not matched to a gene: 0. Germline V CDR1 and CDR2: MNHEY, SVGAGI. In nucleotides, the CDR3 is TGTGCCAGCAGTACAGGGGACTATGGCTACACCTTC. Translating it yields CASSTGDYGYTF.

The rearrangement links TRBV7-3 to TRBJ1-2, with D unclear. Germline assignment: CDR1 SGHTA and CDR2 FQGTGA. The CDR3 has 16 residues. The V and J ends lost 2 bases and 3 bases respectively, with 16 bases between them. The CDR3 DNA is TGTGCCAGCAGCTTATTTGGCGGAAACGTTGACTATGGCTACACCTTC. Protein: CASSLFGGNVDYGYTF.

V gene TRBV10-3 combines with J gene TRBJ2-3, with D possibly TRBD2 on 6 matching bases. Per germline, CDR1 ENHRY and CDR2 SYGVKD. Trimming cost V 4 bases and J 3 bases, with 11 bases left between them. This CDR3 spans 14 amino acids. CDR3 protein: CAISGGAGTDTQYF. CDR3 nucleotides: TGTGCCATCAGTGGCGGGGCTGGAACAGATACGCAGTATTTT.

The CDR3 region has the DNA TGCGCCAGCAGCCAAGATAGCGGGGGGACCGGGACCCCATTCACAGATACGCAGTATTTT. It specifies CASSQDSGGTGTPFTDTQYF. The chain links TRBV4-1 to TRBJ2-3; the match to TRBD2 covers 10 bases. The junction had 14 bases not matched to a gene; V was cut back by 0 bases and J by 2 bases. The V gene's germline CDR1 is MGHRA and CDR2 YSYEKL. The CDR3 contains 20 residues.

J is TRBJ2-7 and V is TRBV2; D call uncertain. The CDR3 has 12 residues. V lost 6 bases to trimming and J lost 6 bases, with 12 bases between them. The V gene's germline CDR1 is SNHLY and CDR2 FYNNEI. The CDR3 loop reads CASSETVSEQYF. The CDR3 nucleotides read TGTGCCAGCAGCGAAACAGTGAGCGAGCAGTACTTC.

The chain combines TRBV5-1 with TRBJ1-6, with 8 bases matching TRBD1. V trimming: 0 bases; J trimming: 13 bases; junction bases outside the gene matches: 9. Germline V gives CDR1 SGHRS, CDR2 YFSETQ. The CDR3 contains 15 residues. CDR3 loop: CASSLGGTGPGPLHF. Here the CDR3 DNA reads TGCGCCAGCAGCTTGGGGGGGACAGGCCCGGGGCCCCTCCACTTT.

This chain uses TRBV9 with TRBJ2-1; D call uncertain. V lost 0 bases to trimming and J lost 8 bases, with 15 bases between them. There are 15 residues in the CDR3. Germline CDR1 is SGDLS and CDR2 is YYNGEE. CDR3 residues: CASSVVDAGFYEQFF. The CDR3 DNA follows: TGTGCCAGCAGCGTAGTCGATGCTGGGTTCTATGAGCAGTTCTTC.

The chain is built from TRBV7-2 and TRBJ1-2; 7 bases align to TRBD1. V lost 1 base, J lost 4 bases, and 3 bases stayed unmatched. Germline V gives CDR1 SGHTA, CDR2 FQGNSA. The CDR3 totals 14 residues. This chain's CDR3 is CASSLGQGLYGYTF. CDR3 DNA: TGTGCCAGCAGCTTAGGACAGGGACTCTATGGCTACACCTTC.

V usage is TRBV9 and J usage is TRBJ2-7; TRBD1 matches 9 bases. This CDR3 is built from 15 residues. Per germline, CDR1 SGDLS and CDR2 YYNGEE. J gave up 4 bases and V 0 bases, and 5 bases lay outside the gene matches. CDR3 region: CASSVAGTGRYEQYF. The CDR3 DNA follows: TGTGCCAGCAGCGTAGCCGGGACAGGGAGGTACGAGCAGTACTTC. Drawing the rest from reference TRBV9 and TRBJ2-7, the complete variable domain is DSGVTQTPKHLITATGQRVTLRCSPRSGDLSVYWYQQSLDQGLQFLIQYYNGEERAKGNILERFSAQQFPDLHSELNLSSLELGDSALYFCASSVAGTGRYEQYFGPGTRLTVT.

The chain couples TRBV3-1 (or the pseudogene TRBV3-2) to TRBJ2-2, with 10 bases aligning to TRBD1. This CDR3 comprises 16 residues. V lost 4 bases to trimming and J lost 5 bases; unmatched junction nucleotides: 7. Germline V lookup: CDR1 LGHDT, CDR2 YNNKEL (reference sequence). The CDR3 protein is CASSLAGTGETGELFF. CDR3 DNA sequence: TGTGCCAGCAGCCTCGCCGGGACAGGGGAAACCGGGGAGCTGTTTTTT.

V and J are TRBV5-1 and TRBJ1-3; 8 nucleotides align to TRBD1. Trimming removed 4 bases from V and 0 bases from J; junction bases left unmatched: 6. Germline V gene data show CDR1 as SGHRS and CDR2 as YFSETQ. This CDR3 is built from 16 residues. CDR3 nucleotide sequence: TGCGCCAGCAGCCGGACCGGACAGGGCTCTGGAAACACCATATATTTT. This codes for CASSRTGQGSGNTIYF.

The rearrangement uses TRBV19 and TRBJ2-5; TRBD2 might be the D (5 bases). Germline-derived CDR1 and CDR2 are LNHDA and SQIVND (reference sequence). V shed 5 bases and J shed 0 bases, with 13 bases lying between them. CDR3 size: 15 residues. The CDR3 is CASSPQPGYQETQYF. The CDR3 nucleotides read TGTGCCAGTAGTCCCCAACCGGGGTACCAAGAGACCCAGTACTTC.

This rearrangement joins TRBV6-6 to TRBJ1-3, with a tentative D call TRBD1 (6 bases). Between the trimmed V and J ends, which lost 5 bases and 4 bases, there was a span of 12 bases. The CDR3 runs 14 residues. Germline CDR1 and CDR2: MNHNY and SVGAGI (reference sequence). CDR3 sequence (DNA): TGTGCCAGCAGTCCCACAGGGTTAGGAAACACCATATATTTT. It translates to CASSPTGLGNTIYF.

The gene calls are TRBV6-5 and TRBJ1-4; D gene unclear. CDR3 size: 14 residues. Germline V gene data show CDR1 as MNHEY and CDR2 as SVGAGI. Deletions cut 5 bases from V and 4 bases from J, with 11 bases between. The DNA for the CDR3 is TGTGCCAGCAGTCAGACGGCGGGTAATGAAAAACTGTTTTTT. This sequence encodes CASSQTAGNEKLFF.

The rearrangement joins TRBV14 to TRBJ1-5; no definite D call. Germline-derived CDR1 and CDR2 are SGHDN and FVKESK. The CDR3 is made up of 16 amino acids. The V and J ends lost 1 base and 0 bases respectively, with 10 bases between them. The CDR3 reads CASSQAIFYSNQPQHF. DNA of the CDR3: TGTGCCAGCAGCCAAGCTATTTTTTATAGCAATCAGCCCCAGCATTTT.

The chain recombines TRBV4-3 with TRBJ1-6; tentatively, D is TRBD1 (6 bases). V was cut by 0 bases and J by 11 bases, with 17 bases left in between. Germline V lookup: CDR1 LGHNA, CDR2 YSLEER. The CDR3 consists of 16 residues. In DNA form, the CDR3 reads TGCGCCAGCAGCCAAGATCCGCAGGGGACTACTACACCCCTCCACTTT. As protein: CASSQDPQGTTTPLHF.

The genes are TRBV5-1 and TRBJ2-7; 8 nucleotides align to TRBD1. The CDR3 runs 15 residues. V was pared by 0 bases and J by 6 bases, with 8 bases of the junction left unmatched. Germline V gene lookup returns CDR1 SGHRS and CDR2 YFSETQ. The CDR3 loop is CASSLGDQGAGEQYF. The CDR3 coding sequence is TGCGCCAGCAGCTTGGGGGATCAGGGGGCTGGCGAGCAGTACTTC.

This chain joins TRBV16 and TRBJ2-7; unclear D gene. The CDR3 is made up of 12 amino acids. Germline lookup yields CDR1 KGHSY and CDR2 FQNENV. Between the trimmed V and J ends, which lost 0 bases and 9 bases, there was a span of 9 bases. This chain's CDR3 is CASSQSIDGQYF. DNA for the CDR3: TGTGCCAGCAGCCAATCGATAGACGGGCAGTACTTC.

The genes are TRBV11-3 and TRBJ2-3; D assignment may be TRBD1 or TRBD2 (7 bases each). Germline CDR1 and CDR2: SGHNT and YENEEA. Trimming stripped 1 base from V and 0 bases from J, with 14 bases between. This CDR3 comprises 17 residues. The CDR3 DNA reads as TGTGCCAGCAGCTTAGCGACAGGGAGGGCTAGCACAGATACGCAGTATTTT. Translation gives CASSLATGRASTDTQYF.

This clone came up once. The V and J genes are TRBV3-1 (or the pseudogene TRBV3-2) and TRBJ1-2, with TRBD1 identical over 9 bases. The CDR3 has 17 residues. V dropped 0 bases and J dropped 6; count of bases not matched to a gene: 11. In germline, CDR1 is LGHDT, CDR2 YNNKEL (reference sequence). This CDR3 is CASSQDRLGTGYNGYTF. The CDR3 DNA reads TGTGCCAGCAGCCAAGATAGATTAGGGACAGGGTACAATGGCTACACCTTC.